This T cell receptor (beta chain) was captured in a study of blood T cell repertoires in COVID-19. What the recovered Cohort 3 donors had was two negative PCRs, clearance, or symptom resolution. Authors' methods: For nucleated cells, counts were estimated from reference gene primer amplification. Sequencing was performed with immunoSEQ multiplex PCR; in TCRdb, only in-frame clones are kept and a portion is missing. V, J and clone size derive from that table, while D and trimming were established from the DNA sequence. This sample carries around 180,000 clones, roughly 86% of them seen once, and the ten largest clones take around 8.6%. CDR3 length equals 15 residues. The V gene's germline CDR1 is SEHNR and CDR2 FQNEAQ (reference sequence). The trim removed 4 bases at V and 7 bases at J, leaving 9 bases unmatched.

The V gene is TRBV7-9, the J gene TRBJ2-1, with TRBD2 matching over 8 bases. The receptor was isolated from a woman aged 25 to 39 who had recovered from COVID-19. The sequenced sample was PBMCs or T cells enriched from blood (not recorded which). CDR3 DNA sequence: TGTGCCAGCAGCTCGGGACTAGTCCTAAGGAATGAGCAGTTCTTC. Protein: CASSSGLVLRNEQFF.